Presented here are 13 T cell receptor beta chains from one specimen sequenced in a study of T-cell memory formation after mild COVID-19. Using its own MiXCR run on the 5' RACE reads, TCRdb lists one record per CDR3 protein. Here the sample spans roughly 450,000 distinct CDR3 sequences, 15% to 20% being singletons. Sequenced input: PBMCs or a T cell subset sorted from them (not recorded which). The receptor source for this set is an adult woman who had mild COVID-19 (a few samples of this study predate the infection). Cell type and time point are not known.

The chain links TRBV9 to TRBJ1-6, with no clear D. CDR1 is SGDLS, CDR2 YYNGEE, per germline. V was pared by 2 bases and J by 0 bases, with 9 bases between. The CDR3 is made up of 16 amino acids. In DNA, the CDR3 is TGTGCCAGCAGCGTTAGCCGGGCCTCCTATAATTCACCCCTCCACTTT. This encodes CASSVSRASYNSPLHF. Based on the CDR3 plus reference TRBV9 and TRBJ1-6, the full variable domain is DSGVTQTPKHLITATGQRVTLRCSPRSGDLSVYWYQQSLDQGLQFLIQYYNGEERAKGNILERFSAQQFPDLHSELNLSSLELGDSALYFCASSVSRASYNSPLHFGNGTRLTVT.

Ten or more counts support this clonotype. V is TRBV2 and J is TRBJ2-2; D unclear. CDR3 length: 14 residues. V shed 4 bases and J shed 0 bases, with 6 bases lying between them. CDR1 and CDR2 from the germline V gene are SNHLY and FYNNEI. CDR3: CASSGGTNTGELFF. Here the CDR3 DNA reads TGTGCCAGCAGTGGTGGCACGAACACCGGGGAGCTGTTTTTT.

This clonotype has more than one count but fewer than ten. The chain recombines TRBV6-2 or TRBV6-3 with TRBJ2-7; 12 positions match TRBD2. Germline loops: CDR1 MNHEY, CDR2 SVGEGT. Unmatched junction bases numbered 11, after V lost 7 bases and J lost 7 bases. This CDR3 region has 15 residues. This CDR3 reads CASTQLAGGLEEQYF. The CDR3 region has the DNA TGTGCCAGCACTCAACTAGCGGGAGGACTGGAGGAGCAGTACTTC.

The V call is TRBV7-3, the J call TRBJ2-3; D is uncertain. CDR1 is SGHTA and CDR2 is FQGTGA in the germline V gene. CDR3 length: 14 amino acids. V dropped 4 bases and J dropped 1 base, with 9 bases sitting between them. The CDR3 sequence is CASSSRPGTDTQYF. In DNA, the CDR3 is TGTGCCAGCAGCTCTCGGCCGGGCACAGATACGCAGTATTTT. The full variable domain, its missing parts supplied by reference TRBV7-3 and TRBJ2-3, is GAGVSQTPSNKVTEKGKYVELRCDPISGHTALYWYRQSLGQGPEFLIYFQGTGAADDSGLPNDRFFAVRPEGSVSTLKIQRTERGDSAVYLCASSSRPGTDTQYFGPGTRLTVL.

The V call is TRBV29-1, the J call TRBJ1-1; tentatively, D is TRBD1 (5 bases). Deletions cut 3 bases from V and 4 bases from J, with 18 bases between. The CDR3 has 15 residues. CDR1 is SQVTM, CDR2 ANQGSEA, per germline. CDR3 amino acids: CSVDLKGTRITEAFF. CDR3 DNA sequence: TGCAGCGTTGATCTGAAGGGGACTAGGATCACTGAAGCTTTCTTT.

In DNA, the CDR3 is TGCAGTGCTAACAGGGATTTCACCGGGGAGCTGTTTTTT. Translated, it gives CSANRDFTGELFF. The chain is built from TRBV20-1 and TRBJ2-2, with D tentatively TRBD1 (6 bases). V lost 4 bases and J lost 4, with 10 bases in between. The germline CDR1 and CDR2 sequences are DFQATT and SNEGSKA (reference sequence). The CDR3 spans 13 residues.

V and J are TRBV5-6 and TRBJ2-2, with 8 bases lining up with TRBD1. V was pared by 4 bases and J by 5 bases, with 7 bases of the junction left unmatched. This CDR3 contains 15 residues. Looked up from germline, CDR1 is SGHDT and CDR2 is YYEEEE. CDR3 sequence: CASSKTGVGTGELFF. In DNA form, the CDR3 reads TGTGCCAGCAGCAAGACAGGGGTAGGGACCGGGGAGCTGTTTTTT.

In this sample, this clonotype turned up a few times. The chain joins TRBV12-3 or TRBV12-4 to TRBJ2-2; D is possibly TRBD1 (6 bases). Trimming pared 5 bases from V and 0 bases from J, leaving 10 bases between. This CDR3 has 15 amino acids. The CDR3 nucleotides are TGTGCCAGCAGTCCCGGGACACCGAACACCGGGGAGCTGTTTTTT. It encodes CASSPGTPNTGELFF.

This clonotype appeared a few times. This chain connects TRBV15 to TRBJ2-1; TRBD1 or TRBD2 may be the D gene (5 bases each). The V and J ends lost 8 bases and 8 bases respectively, with 16 bases between them. CDR3 length equals 13 residues. Germline assignment: CDR1 LNHNV and CDR2 YYDKDF (reference sequence). The CDR3 bases are TGTGCCACCGGCGGTCGGGGCGCGGATGAGCAGTTCTTC. Its protein product is CATGGRGADEQFF.

This clonotype was detected only a few times. The chain carries TRBV5-8 and TRBJ2-1; 8 positions agree with TRBD1. Germline V gene sequence: CDR1 SGHTS, CDR2 YDEGEE. Trimming took 4 bases from V and 6 from J; bases not matched to a gene: 9. The CDR3 extends over 15 amino acids. As DNA, the CDR3 is TGTGCCAGCAGCGCCCCGGGACAGGCTGGCAATGAGCAGTTCTTC. Its translation is CASSAPGQAGNEQFF.

This clonotype was detected once. The CDR3 sequence is CASSRLESTDTQYF. DNA of the CDR3: TGTGCCAGCTCACGCCTGGAGAGCACAGATACGCAGTATTTT. The chain carries TRBV18 and TRBJ2-3; D not resolved. From germline, CDR1 is KGHSH and CDR2 LQKENI. Deletions cut 4 bases from V and 0 bases from J, with 8 bases between. The CDR3 consists of 14 residues.

In this sample, this clonotype turned up a few times. The rearrangement uses TRBV4-3 and TRBJ1-1; possibly TRBD1 for D (6 bases). V was trimmed by 0 bases and J by 1 base, leaving 18 bases between them. The CDR3 has 18 amino acids. Germline lookup yields CDR1 LGHNA and CDR2 YSLEER. The CDR3 sequence: CASSQDLGGQRPNTEAFF. CDR3 DNA sequence: TGCGCCAGCAGCCAAGATCTAGGGGGTCAACGACCGAACACTGAAGCTTTCTTT.

CDR3: CASSFSRGGVTDTQYF. CDR3 bases: TGTGCCAGCAGCTTCTCTCGCGGGGGGGTAACAGATACGCAGTATTTT. The chain employs TRBV7-8 and TRBJ2-3; 9 bases are shared with TRBD2. The V and J ends lost 3 bases and 3 bases, in that order; junction bases with no gene match: 7. CDR3 length: 16 amino acids. CDR1 is SGHVS, CDR2 FQNEAQ, per germline.